These 16 T cell receptor beta chains were sequenced from one sample in a study of T cells in localized non-small cell lung cancer. Using immunoSEQ multiplex PCR, the repertoire was profiled, and TCRdb retains in-frame clones only, with some absent. The data show tens of thousands of clones, 85% to 90% seen once. The sample here was peripheral blood, taken before any cancer treatment. The receptor set was obtained from a woman aged 40-69 years with stage I squamous cell lung carcinoma.

The chain joins TRBV27 to TRBJ1-1, with D unclear. Germline assignment: CDR1 MNHEY and CDR2 SMNVEV (reference sequence). Deletions cut 8 bases from V and 2 bases from J, with 9 bases between. This CDR3 has 12 amino acids. In DNA form, the CDR3 reads TGTGCCAGCGGTAGAGTCAACACTGAAGCTTTCTTT. Residues: CASGRVNTEAFF.

V is TRBV27 and J is TRBJ1-2, with 8 bases identical to TRBD1. CDR3 size: 15 residues. Germline assignment: CDR1 MNHEY and CDR2 SMNVEV (reference sequence). With 6 bases clipped from V and 5 bases from J, the junction kept 11 bases outside the gene matches. The CDR3 reads CASSSLPDRVYGYTF. CDR3 sequence (DNA): TGTGCCAGCAGCAGCCTCCCGGACAGGGTGTATGGCTACACCTTC.

The chain is built from TRBV2 and TRBJ1-5; 8 positions match TRBD1. J was trimmed by 1 base and V by 8 bases; bases with no gene match: 7. CDR3 length: 15 amino acids. The germline gives CDR1 SNHLY, CDR2 FYNNEI. This CDR3 reads CASQGQALSNQPQHF. CDR3 DNA sequence: TGTGCCAGCCAGGGACAGGCGTTGAGCAATCAGCCCCAGCATTTT.

The chain couples TRBV7-9 to TRBJ2-7; TRBD2 is a possible D gene (5 bases). Trimming took off 7 bases at V and 5 bases at J, with 9 bases between the two ends. The CDR3 covers 11 residues. CDR1 and CDR2 from the germline V gene are SEHNR and FQNEAQ (reference sequence). The CDR3 bases are TGTGCCAGCAATGAGGGTCACGAGCAGTACTTC. This translates into CASNEGHEQYF.

This clone was seen once. The chain joins TRBV27 to TRBJ1-2; 10 nucleotides align to TRBD1. J lost 6 bases, V lost 0 bases, and 1 base had no gene match. Per germline, CDR1 MNHEY and CDR2 SMNVEV (reference sequence). The CDR3 spans 14 residues. The DNA for the CDR3 is TGTGCCAGCAGTTTATCGACAGGGGGCGATGGCTACACCTTC. Its translation: CASSLSTGGDGYTF.

This sequence joins TRBV7-9 and TRBJ2-3; 8 positions agree with TRBD2. The germline CDR1 and CDR2 sequences are SEHNR and FQNEAQ (reference sequence). This CDR3 is built from 16 residues. With V trimmed by 1 base and J by 2 bases, 5 bases remained unmatched. The CDR3 bases are TGTGCCAGCAGCTTAGAGGCTAGCGGGTCCACAGATACGCAGTATTTT. It is translated as CASSLEASGSTDTQYF.

V gene TRBV30 combines with J gene TRBJ2-7; 7 nucleotides agree with TRBD1. V was pared by 2 bases and J by 2 bases, with 3 bases of the junction left unmatched. Germline values: CDR1 GTSNPN, CDR2 SVGIG (reference sequence). This CDR3 has 13 amino acids. DNA for the CDR3: TGTGCCTGGAGTAAGGGGGCCCCCTACGAGCAGTACTTC. It yields the protein CAWSKGAPYEQYF.

The V call is TRBV11-2, the J call TRBJ2-1, with D perhaps matching TRBD1 (6 bases). The CDR3 is 15 residues long. Germline V CDR1 and CDR2: SGHAT, FQNNGV. The germline V and J ends were trimmed by 3 bases and 1 base, with 10 bases remaining between them. The CDR3 DNA reads as TGTGCCAGCAGCTTCATGCAGGGGTCCTACAATGAGCAGTTCTTC. Translated, it gives CASSFMQGSYNEQFF.

The gene calls are TRBV9 and TRBJ2-1, with 9 bases matching TRBD1. Germline V gives CDR1 SGDLS, CDR2 YYNGEE. This CDR3 comprises 18 residues. Germline trimming cut 3 bases from V and 1 base from J; bases unmatched to any gene: 11. The CDR3 loop reads CASSARGGQGISYNEQFF. CDR3 DNA: TGTGCCAGCAGCGCCCGAGGAGGACAGGGGATTTCCTACAATGAGCAGTTCTTC.

The rearrangement joins TRBV29-1 to TRBJ1-2; the D is unclear. Germline values: CDR1 SQVTM, CDR2 ANQGSEA. The V end lost 1 base, the J end lost 4 bases, and 7 bases lay between the germline ends. The CDR3 sequence is 12 residues long. CDR3 loop: CSVEAGSYGYTF. CDR3 bases: TGCAGCGTTGAAGCTGGCTCCTATGGCTACACCTTC.

The V and J genes are TRBV5-1 and TRBJ1-1; 7 bases match TRBD1. The CDR3 contains 14 residues. Germline V gene lookup returns CDR1 SGHRS and CDR2 YFSETQ. Unmatched junction bases numbered 7, after V lost 3 bases and J lost 5 bases. The CDR3 here is CASSSTGAWTEAFF. DNA of the CDR3: TGCGCCAGCAGCTCTACAGGGGCATGGACTGAAGCTTTCTTT.

CDR3 residues: CASSYAGLNTGELFF. For the CDR3, the DNA is TGTGCCAGCAGCTACGCGGGACTGAACACCGGGGAGCTGTTTTTT. The rearrangement links TRBV5-4 to TRBJ2-2; weak D call: TRBD2 (6 bases). Trimming shortened V by 3 bases and J by 1 base, and 10 bases separated the two germline ends. This CDR3 region has 15 residues. Germline V gives CDR1 SGHNT, CDR2 YYREEE (reference sequence).

The genes are TRBV5-1 and TRBJ2-5; D is possibly TRBD1 (5 bases). The CDR3 is 15 residues long. Trimming left V 0 bases short and J 4 bases short, with 13 bases between. The germline CDR1 and CDR2 sequences are SGHRS and YFSETQ. Here the CDR3 DNA reads TGCGCCAGCAGCTTGGGCAGGGCTTCTGGAGAGACCCAGTACTTC. Its translation: CASSLGRASGETQYF. The full variable domain, in which reference TRBV5-1 and TRBJ2-5 provide the parts outside the CDR3, is KAGVTQTPRYLIKTRGQQVTLSCSPISGHRSVSWYQQTPGQGLQFLFEYFSETQRNKGNFPGRFSGRQFSNSRSEMNVSTLELGDSALYLCASSLGRASGETQYFGPGTRLLVL.

CDR3 DNA: TGTGCCAGCAGCTTACTAACCGGGACTGAAAATTCACCCCTCCACTTT. Its protein product is CASSLLTGTENSPLHF. This chain links TRBV7-6 with TRBJ1-6; D might be TRBD1 (5 bases). V lost 2 bases, J lost 7 bases, and 15 bases lay in between. This CDR3 contains 16 residues. The germline V gene has CDR1 SGHVS and CDR2 FNYEAQ. Looking up the rest from reference TRBV7-6 and TRBJ1-6 gives the full variable domain: GAGVSQSPRYKVTKRGQDVALRCDPISGHVSLYWYRQALGQGPEFLTYFNYEAQQDKSGLPNDRFSAERPEGSISTLTIQRTEQRDSAMYRCASSLLTGTENSPLHFGNGTRLTVT.

J is TRBJ1-2 and V is TRBV10-3; no clear D gene. Trimming removed 0 bases from V and 2 bases from J, with 10 bases in between. The CDR3 has 15 amino acids. Germline CDR1 ENHRY, CDR2 SYGVKD. CDR3 amino acids: CAISESRGRNYGYTF. CDR3 sequence (DNA): TGTGCCATCAGTGAGTCCCGGGGTCGGAACTATGGCTACACCTTC.

This chain joins TRBV6-1 and TRBJ1-6; D is uncertain. The CDR3 is 15 amino acids. V was shortened by 3 bases and J by 9 bases, with 15 bases between the two germline ends. CDR1 and CDR2 from the germline V gene are MNHNS and SASEGT. The CDR3 nucleotides read TGTGCCAGCAGTGAGTTGGTGGGGTTAGGTTCACCCCTCCACTTT. Translated: CASSELVGLGSPLHF.